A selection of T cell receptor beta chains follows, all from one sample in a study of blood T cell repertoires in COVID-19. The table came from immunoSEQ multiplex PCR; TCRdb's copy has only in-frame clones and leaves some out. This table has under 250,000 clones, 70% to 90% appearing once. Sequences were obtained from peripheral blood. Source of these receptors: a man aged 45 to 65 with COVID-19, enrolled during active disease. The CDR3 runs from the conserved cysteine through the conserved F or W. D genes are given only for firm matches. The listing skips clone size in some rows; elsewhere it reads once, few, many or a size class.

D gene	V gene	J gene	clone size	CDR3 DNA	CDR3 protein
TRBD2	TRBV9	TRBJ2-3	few	TGTGCCAGCAGCGGAGCTAGCGGGAGAGAGGCAGATACGCAGTATTTT	CASSGASGREADTQYF
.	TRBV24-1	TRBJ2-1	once	TGTGCCACCAGTACTACGCGGGGAGCCTACAATGAGCAGTTCTTC	CATSTTRGAYNEQFF
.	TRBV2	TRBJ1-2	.	TGTGCCAGCAGTGAGGGGGGGGCAGGTACTAACTATGGCTACACCTTC	CASSEGGAGTNYGYTF
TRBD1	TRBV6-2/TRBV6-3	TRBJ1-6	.	TGTGCCAGCAGTCAAAACAGGGGGAGTTCACCCCTCCACTTT	CASSQNRGSSPLHF
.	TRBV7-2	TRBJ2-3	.	TGTGCCAGCAGCCGGGACACCCTGACATTCGGTACGCAGTATTTT	CASSRDTLTFGTQYF
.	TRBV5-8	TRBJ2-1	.	TGTGCCAGCAGCGTGTCCGGGACACCGAGCTCCTACAATGAGCAGTTCTTC	CASSVSGTPSSYNEQFF
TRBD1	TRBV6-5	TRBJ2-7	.	TGTGCCAGCAGTTACACAGGGGGCAGGTACGAGCAGTACTTC	CASSYTGGRYEQYF
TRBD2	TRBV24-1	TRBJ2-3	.	TGTGCCACCAGTGATTTGCGGGGGGGGCCTAGATACACAGATACGCAGTATTTT	CATSDLRGGPRYTDTQYF
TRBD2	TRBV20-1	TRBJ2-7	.	TGCAGTGCTAGTTGGCTAGCGGACTACGAGCAGTACTTC	CSASWLADYEQYF
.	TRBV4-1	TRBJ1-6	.	TGCGCCAGCAGTCCGATCAGGGGAATAGGTAATTCACCCCTCCACTTT	CASSPIRGIGNSPLHF
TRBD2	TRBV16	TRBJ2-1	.	TGTGCCAGCAGCCAGACGGGACTAGCGGGGGGAGGTGAGCAGTTCTTC	CASSQTGLAGGGEQFF